The clone carrying this T cell receptor (beta chain) was seen once. Its cognate antigen is unknown. This specimen comes from a study of cytomegalovirus exposure and HLA in healthy donors. Study-level findings and limits: For cytomegalovirus status, the classifier reportedly gave diagnoses with high specificity and sensitivity. The study labeled fewer than 200 TCR beta chains cytomegalovirus-associated. According to a later analysis, TCR clusters from the first cohort tended to co-occur in the 120 or so validation repertoires. Most TCR sequences were uncommon, yet certain public TCRs appeared in many donors.

Some clones are missing from TCRdb's copy, which holds only in-frame ones; the method was immunoSEQ multiplex PCR. This sample has some 56,000 clones; 93% occur once, and the top ten carry around 1.7%. V shed 2 bases, J shed 7 bases, and the junction held 5 bases outside the gene matches. The CDR3 contains 15 residues. The germline V gene has CDR1 MNHEY and CDR2 SVGAGI. Sequencing was carried out using PBMCs. The source of this sequence is a young woman in good health and CMV-seropositive. V gene TRBV6-5 combines with J gene TRBJ1-1; 12 bases line up with TRBD1. The CDR3, as DNA: TGTGCCAGCAGTTACCGGGGACAGGGGGCAGGTGAAGCTTTCTTT. It specifies CASSYRGQGAGEAFF.